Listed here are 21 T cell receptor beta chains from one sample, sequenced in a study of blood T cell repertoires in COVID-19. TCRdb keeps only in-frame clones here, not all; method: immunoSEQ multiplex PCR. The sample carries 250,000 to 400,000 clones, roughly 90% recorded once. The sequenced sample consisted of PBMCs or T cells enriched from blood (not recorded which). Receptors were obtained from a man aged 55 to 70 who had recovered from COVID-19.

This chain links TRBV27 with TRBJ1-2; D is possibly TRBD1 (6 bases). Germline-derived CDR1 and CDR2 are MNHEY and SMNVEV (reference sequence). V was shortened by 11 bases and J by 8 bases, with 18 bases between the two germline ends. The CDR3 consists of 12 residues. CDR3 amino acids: CAAKTGFEGYTF. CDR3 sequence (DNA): TGTGCCGCCAAGACAGGATTTGAAGGCTACACCTTC.

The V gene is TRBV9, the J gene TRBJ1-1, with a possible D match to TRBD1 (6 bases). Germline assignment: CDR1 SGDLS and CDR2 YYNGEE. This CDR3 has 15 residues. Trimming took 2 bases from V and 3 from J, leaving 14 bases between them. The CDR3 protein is CASSVNRESHTEAFF. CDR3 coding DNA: TGTGCCAGCAGCGTTAACAGGGAAAGTCACACTGAAGCTTTCTTT.

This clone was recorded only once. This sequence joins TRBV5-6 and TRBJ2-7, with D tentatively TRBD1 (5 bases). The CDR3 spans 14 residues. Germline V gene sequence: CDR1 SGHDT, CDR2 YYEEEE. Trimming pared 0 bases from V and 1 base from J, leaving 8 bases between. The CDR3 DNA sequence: TGTGCCAGCAGCTTGGGACAGTATTCCTACGAGCAGTACTTC. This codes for CASSLGQYSYEQYF.

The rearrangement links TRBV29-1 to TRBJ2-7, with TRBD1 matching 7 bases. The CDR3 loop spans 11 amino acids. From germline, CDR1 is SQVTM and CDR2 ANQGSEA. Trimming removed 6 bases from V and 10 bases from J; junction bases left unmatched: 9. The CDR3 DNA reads TGCAGCGTAACGACAGGGTTTGAACAGTACTTC. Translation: CSVTTGFEQYF.

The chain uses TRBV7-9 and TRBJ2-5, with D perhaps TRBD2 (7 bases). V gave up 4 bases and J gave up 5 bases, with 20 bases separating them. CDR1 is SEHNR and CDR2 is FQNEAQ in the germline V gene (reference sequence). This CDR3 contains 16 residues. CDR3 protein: CASSSQGGSRAETQYF. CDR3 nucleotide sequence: TGTGCCAGCAGCTCACAGGGCGGGAGCCGGGCCGAGACCCAGTACTTC.

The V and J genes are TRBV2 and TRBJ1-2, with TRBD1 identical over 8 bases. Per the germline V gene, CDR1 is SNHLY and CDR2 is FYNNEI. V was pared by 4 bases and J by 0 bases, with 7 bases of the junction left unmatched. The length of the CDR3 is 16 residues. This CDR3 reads CASSGGTGISNYGYTF. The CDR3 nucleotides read TGTGCCAGCAGTGGTGGGACAGGCATTTCTAACTATGGCTACACCTTC.

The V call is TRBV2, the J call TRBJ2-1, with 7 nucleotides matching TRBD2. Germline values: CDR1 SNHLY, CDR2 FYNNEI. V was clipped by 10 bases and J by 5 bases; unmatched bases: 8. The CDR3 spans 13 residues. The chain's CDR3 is CATREGEDNEQFF. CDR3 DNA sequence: TGTGCCACTAGGGAGGGCGAAGACAATGAGCAGTTCTTC.

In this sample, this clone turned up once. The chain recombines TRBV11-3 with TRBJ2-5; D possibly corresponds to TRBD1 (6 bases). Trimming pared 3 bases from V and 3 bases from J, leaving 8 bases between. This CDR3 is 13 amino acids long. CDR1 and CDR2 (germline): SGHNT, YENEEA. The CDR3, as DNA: TGTGCCAGCAGCTTGGGGGCCAAAGAGACCCAGTACTTC. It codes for CASSLGAKETQYF.

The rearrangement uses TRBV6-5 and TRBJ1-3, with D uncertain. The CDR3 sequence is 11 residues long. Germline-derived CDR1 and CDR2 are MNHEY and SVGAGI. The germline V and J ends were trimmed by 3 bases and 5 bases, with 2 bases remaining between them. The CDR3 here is CASSYRNTIYF. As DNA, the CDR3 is TGTGCCAGCAGTTATAGAAACACCATATATTTT.

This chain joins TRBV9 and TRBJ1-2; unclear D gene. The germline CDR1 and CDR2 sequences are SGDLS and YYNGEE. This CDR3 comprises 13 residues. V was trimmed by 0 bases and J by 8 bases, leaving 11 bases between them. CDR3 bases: TGTGCCAGCAGCGTAGCTTATACGGGAGGCTACACCTTC. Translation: CASSVAYTGGYTF.

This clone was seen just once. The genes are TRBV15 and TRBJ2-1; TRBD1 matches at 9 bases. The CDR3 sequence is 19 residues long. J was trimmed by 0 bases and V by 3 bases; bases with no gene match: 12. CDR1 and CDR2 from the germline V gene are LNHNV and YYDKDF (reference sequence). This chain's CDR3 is CATSRGGRTGASSYNEQFF. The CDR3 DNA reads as TGTGCCACCAGCAGGGGAGGACGGACAGGGGCATCCTCCTACAATGAGCAGTTCTTC.

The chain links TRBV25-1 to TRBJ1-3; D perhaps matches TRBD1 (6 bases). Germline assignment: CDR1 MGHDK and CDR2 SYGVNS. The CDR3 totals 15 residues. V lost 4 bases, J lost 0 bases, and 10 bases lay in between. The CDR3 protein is CASSVDRLSGNTIYF. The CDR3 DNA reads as TGTGCCAGCAGTGTAGACAGGCTCTCTGGAAACACCATATATTTT. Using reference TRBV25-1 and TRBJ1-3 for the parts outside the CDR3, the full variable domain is EADIYQTPRYLVIGTGKKITLECSQTMGHDKMYWYQQDPGMELHLIHYSYGVNSTEKGDLSSESTVSRIRTEHFPLTLESARPSHTSQYLCASSVDRLSGNTIYFGEGSWLTVV.

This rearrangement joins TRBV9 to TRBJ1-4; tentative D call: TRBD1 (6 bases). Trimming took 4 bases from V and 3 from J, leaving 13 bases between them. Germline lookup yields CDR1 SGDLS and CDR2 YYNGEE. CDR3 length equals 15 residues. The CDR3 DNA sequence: TGTGCCAGCAGCACCTGGGGGCTGTCTAATGAAAAACTGTTTTTT. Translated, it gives CASSTWGLSNEKLFF.

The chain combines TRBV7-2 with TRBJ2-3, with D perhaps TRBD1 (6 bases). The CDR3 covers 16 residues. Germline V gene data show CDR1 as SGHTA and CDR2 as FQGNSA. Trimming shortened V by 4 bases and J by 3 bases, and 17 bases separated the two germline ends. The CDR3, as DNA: TGTGCCAGCAGCTCGTGGGGCCCGAGGGGGACAGATACGCAGTATTTT. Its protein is CASSSWGPRGTDTQYF.

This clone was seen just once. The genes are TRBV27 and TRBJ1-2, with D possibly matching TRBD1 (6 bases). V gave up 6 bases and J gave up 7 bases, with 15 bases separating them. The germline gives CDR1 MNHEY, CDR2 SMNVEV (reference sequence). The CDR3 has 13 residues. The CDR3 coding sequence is TGTGCCAGCAGACCGGGGGGACAAAGTGGCTACACCTTC. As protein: CASRPGGQSGYTF.

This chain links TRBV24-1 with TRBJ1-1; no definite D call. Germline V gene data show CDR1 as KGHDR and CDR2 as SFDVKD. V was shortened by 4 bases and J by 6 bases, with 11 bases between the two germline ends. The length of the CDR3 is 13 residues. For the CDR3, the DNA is TGTGCCACCAGTGACCCCGGTATCTCTGAAGCTTTCTTT. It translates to CATSDPGISEAFF.

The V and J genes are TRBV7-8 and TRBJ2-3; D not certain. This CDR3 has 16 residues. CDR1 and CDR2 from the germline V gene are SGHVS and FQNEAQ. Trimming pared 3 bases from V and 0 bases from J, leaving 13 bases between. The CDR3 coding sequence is TGTGCCAGCAGCTTCCAGGCCGCCCCCAGCACAGATACGCAGTATTTT. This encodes CASSFQAAPSTDTQYF.

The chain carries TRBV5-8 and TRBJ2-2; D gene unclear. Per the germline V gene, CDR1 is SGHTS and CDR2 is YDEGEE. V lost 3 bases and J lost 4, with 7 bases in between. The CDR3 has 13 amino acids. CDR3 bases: TGTGCCAGCAGCTCAGAATTCACCGGGGAGCTGTTTTTT. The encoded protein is CASSSEFTGELFF.

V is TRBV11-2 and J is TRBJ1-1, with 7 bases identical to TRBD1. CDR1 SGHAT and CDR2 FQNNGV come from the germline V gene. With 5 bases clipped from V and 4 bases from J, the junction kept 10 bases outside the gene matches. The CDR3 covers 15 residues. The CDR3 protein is CASSRADRVGTEAFF. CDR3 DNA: TGTGCCAGCAGCAGAGCCGACAGGGTGGGCACTGAAGCTTTCTTT.

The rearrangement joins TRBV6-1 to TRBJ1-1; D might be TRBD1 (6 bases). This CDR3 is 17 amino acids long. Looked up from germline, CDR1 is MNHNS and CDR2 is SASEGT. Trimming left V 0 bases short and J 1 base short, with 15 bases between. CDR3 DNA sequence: TGTGCCAGCAGTGAAGCCACCCTCAGACAGGCGAACACTGAAGCTTTCTTT. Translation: CASSEATLRQANTEAFF.

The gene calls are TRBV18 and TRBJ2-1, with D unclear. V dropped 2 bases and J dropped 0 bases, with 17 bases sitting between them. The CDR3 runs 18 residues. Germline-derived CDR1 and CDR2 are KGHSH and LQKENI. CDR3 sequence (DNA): TGTGCCAGCTCACCAGAGGAAAGAACTCTTGCCTCCTACAATGAGCAGTTCTTC. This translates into CASSPEERTLASYNEQFF.